This T cell receptor (beta chain) came from a study of PD-1 blockade in classical Hodgkin lymphoma. Across the whole study: A 3 mg/kg intravenous dose of nivolumab was received by patients every 2 weeks.

Assay used: immunoSEQ multiplex PCR; TCRdb lists only in-frame clones, some missing. This sample has over 25,000 clones, with about 76% found just once. The CDR3 length is 16 residues. Trimming stripped 4 bases from V and 5 bases from J, with 19 bases between. Germline-derived CDR1 and CDR2 are SGHDT and YYEEEE. In the case of this clone: The identical CDR3 is also encoded by other nucleotide sequences in the sample.

Relapses following autologous stem cell transplantation were seen in all patients, with brentuximab vedotin exposure varying. Progressive disease, partial response or complete response was each patient's best response. The sample consisted of peripheral blood mononuclear cells (PBMCs), taken before the second cycle of nivolumab. The sequence derives from a human donor with classical Hodgkin lymphoma. The chain has TRBV5-6 and TRBJ2-1; the D gene is possibly TRBD1 (5 bases). As DNA, the CDR3 is TGTGCCAGCAGCCGATTTTATCTAGACAGCGACAATGAGCAGTTCTTC. This sequence encodes CASSRFYLDSDNEQFF.